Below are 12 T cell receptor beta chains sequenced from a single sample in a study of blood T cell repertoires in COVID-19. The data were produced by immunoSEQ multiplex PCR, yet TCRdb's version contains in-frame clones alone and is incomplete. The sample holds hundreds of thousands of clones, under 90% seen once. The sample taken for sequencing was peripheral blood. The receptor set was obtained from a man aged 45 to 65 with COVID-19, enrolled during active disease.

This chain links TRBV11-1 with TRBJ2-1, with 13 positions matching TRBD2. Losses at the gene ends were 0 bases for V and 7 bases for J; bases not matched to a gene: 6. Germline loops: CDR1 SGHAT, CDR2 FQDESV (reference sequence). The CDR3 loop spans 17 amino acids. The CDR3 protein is CASSLAPGLAGANEQFF. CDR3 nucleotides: TGTGCCAGCAGCTTAGCACCCGGACTAGCGGGAGCTAATGAGCAGTTCTTC.

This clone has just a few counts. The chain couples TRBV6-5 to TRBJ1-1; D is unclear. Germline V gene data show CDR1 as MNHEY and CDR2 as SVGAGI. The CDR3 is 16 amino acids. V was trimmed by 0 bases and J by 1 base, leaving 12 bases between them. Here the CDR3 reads CASSYSYSGENTEAFF. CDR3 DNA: TGTGCCAGCAGTTACTCGTACAGCGGTGAGAACACTGAAGCTTTCTTT.

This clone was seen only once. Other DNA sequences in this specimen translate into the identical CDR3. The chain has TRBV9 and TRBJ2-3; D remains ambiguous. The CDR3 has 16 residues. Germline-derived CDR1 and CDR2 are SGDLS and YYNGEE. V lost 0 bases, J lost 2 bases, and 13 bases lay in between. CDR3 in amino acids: CASSVAAGGSTDTQYF. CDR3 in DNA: TGTGCCAGCAGCGTAGCGGCCGGCGGCTCCACAGATACGCAGTATTTT. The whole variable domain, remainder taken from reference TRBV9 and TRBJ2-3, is DSGVTQTPKHLITATGQRVTLRCSPRSGDLSVYWYQQSLDQGLQFLIQYYNGEERAKGNILERFSAQQFPDLHSELNLSSLELGDSALYFCASSVAAGGSTDTQYFGPGTRLTVL.

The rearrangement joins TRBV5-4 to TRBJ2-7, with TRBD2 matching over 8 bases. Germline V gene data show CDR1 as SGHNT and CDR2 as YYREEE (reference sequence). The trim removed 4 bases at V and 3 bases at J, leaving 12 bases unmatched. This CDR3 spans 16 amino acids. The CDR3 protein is CASSPGGGGGVYEQYF. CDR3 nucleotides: TGTGCCAGCAGCCCGGGAGGGGGAGGGGGAGTCTACGAGCAGTACTTC.

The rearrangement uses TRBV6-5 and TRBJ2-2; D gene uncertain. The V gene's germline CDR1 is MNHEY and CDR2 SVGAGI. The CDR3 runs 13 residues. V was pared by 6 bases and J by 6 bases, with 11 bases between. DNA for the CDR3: TGTGCCAGCAGCCGGTTAGTCGCCGGGGAGCTGTTTTTT. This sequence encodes CASSRLVAGELFF.

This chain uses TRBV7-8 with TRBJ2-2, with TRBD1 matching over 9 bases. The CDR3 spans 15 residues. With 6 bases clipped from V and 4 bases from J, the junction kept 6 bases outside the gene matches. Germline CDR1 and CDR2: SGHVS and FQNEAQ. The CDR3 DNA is TGTGCCAGCAGGTCCCCGGGACAGGGCACCGGGGAGCTGTTTTTT. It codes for CASRSPGQGTGELFF.

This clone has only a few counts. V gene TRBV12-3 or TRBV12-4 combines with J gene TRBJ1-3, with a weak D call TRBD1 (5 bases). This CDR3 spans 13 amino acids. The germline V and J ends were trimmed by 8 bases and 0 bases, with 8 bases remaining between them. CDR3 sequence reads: CASDSPSGNTIYF. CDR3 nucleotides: TGTGCCAGCGACAGCCCCTCTGGAAACACCATATATTTT.

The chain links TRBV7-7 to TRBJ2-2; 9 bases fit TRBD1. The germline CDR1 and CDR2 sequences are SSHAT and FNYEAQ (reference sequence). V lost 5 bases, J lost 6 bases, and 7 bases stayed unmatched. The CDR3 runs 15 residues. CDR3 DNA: TGTGCCAGCAGCCACGACAGGGGGGCTGCCGGGGAGCTGTTTTTT. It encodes CASSHDRGAAGELFF.

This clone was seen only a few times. In DNA form, the CDR3 reads TGTGCCAGCAGCTTATCAGGGGCTGGAAACACCATATATTTT. Translation gives CASSLSGAGNTIYF. The rearrangement joins TRBV7-2 to TRBJ1-3; a weak D match, TRBD1 (6 bases). CDR3 size: 14 residues. Trimming stripped 2 bases from V and 2 bases from J, with 7 bases between. The germline CDR1 and CDR2 sequences are SGHTA and FQGNSA.

CDR3: CASSDTGLAGGGGTDTQYF. CDR3 DNA sequence: TGCGCCAGCAGTGATACGGGACTAGCGGGGGGCGGGGGCACAGATACGCAGTATTTT. The chain recombines TRBV10-2 with TRBJ2-3, with 15 bases aligning to TRBD2. Losses at the gene ends were 3 bases for V and 1 base for J; bases not matched to a gene: 8. The V gene's germline CDR1 is WSHSY and CDR2 SAAADI. This CDR3 region has 19 residues.

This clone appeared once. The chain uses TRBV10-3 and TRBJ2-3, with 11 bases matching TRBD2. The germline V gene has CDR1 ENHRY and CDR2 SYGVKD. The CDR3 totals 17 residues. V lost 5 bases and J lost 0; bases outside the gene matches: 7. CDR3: CAISQLTSGASTDTQYF. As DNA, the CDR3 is TGTGCCATCAGTCAATTGACTAGCGGGGCTAGCACAGATACGCAGTATTTT.

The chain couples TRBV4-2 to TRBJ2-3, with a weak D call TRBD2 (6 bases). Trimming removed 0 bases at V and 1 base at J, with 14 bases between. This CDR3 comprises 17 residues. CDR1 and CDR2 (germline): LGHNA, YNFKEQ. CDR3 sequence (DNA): TGTGCCAGCAGCCAAGATTTGGCGGGATCCGGCACAGATACGCAGTATTTT. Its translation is CASSQDLAGSGTDTQYF.